This TCR beta chain was retrieved from a study of T cells in Graves' hyperthyroidism and ophthalmopathy. General observations from the study: Most clonotypes expanded in the thyroid (above 0.001) were also present in blood.

This CDR3 comprises 14 residues. Trimming removed 4 bases at V and 8 bases at J, with 15 bases between. CDR1 and CDR2 from the germline V gene are GTSNPN and SVGIG (reference sequence). This clonotype was detected ten times or more. Antigen unknown. The study excluded patients with uncontrolled infection, other autoimmune disease, pregnancy or lactation. Amplification of TCR beta CDR3 regions was performed using RNA transcripts as template. First-round RT-PCR of the TCR CDR3 relied on the HTBI primer set. TCRdb reprocessed the multiplex PCR reads with MiXCR, giving one entry per CDR3 protein. The data contain 350,000 to 450,000 distinct CDR3 sequences, around an eighth of them singletons.

The receptor comes from a man in his forties or fifties with Graves' ophthalmopathy. Sequenced: blood. V usage is TRBV30 and J usage is TRBJ1-6, with D perhaps TRBD1 (5 bases). The CDR3 here is CAWTGAPMDSPLHF. For the CDR3, the DNA is TGTGCCTGGACCGGGGCTCCTATGGATTCACCCCTCCACTTT.